Detailed here is one TCR beta chain. Its antigen is not known. Germline-derived CDR1 and CDR2 are KGHSH and LQKENI. The CDR3 runs to 14 residues. V lost 3 bases, J lost 4 bases, and 3 bases stayed unmatched. This entry comes from a study of cytomegalovirus exposure and HLA in healthy donors. Broader study findings: TCR beta chains numbering some 160 were designated cytomegalovirus-associated. Within an earlier analysis, most TCR beta V segments proved productive either about 90% or about 30% of the time. Testing in vitro showed a few CMV-associated chains specific for CMV antigens. In a later analysis, V- and J-gene trimming of beta chains associated with a DCLRE1C missense variant, replicated independently.

The PCR made use of 60 Vbeta and 13 Jbeta primers. Sequencing used immunoSEQ multiplex PCR; TCRdb keeps in-frame clones, though not all of them. The sample yields 150,000 to 200,000 clones, roughly three quarters seen once. The chain joins TRBV18 to TRBJ2-3; 8 bases are shared with TRBD1. The clonotype originates from a middle-aged man in good health and CMV-seropositive. The sample was PBMCs. The CDR3 spells CASSPGQGPDTQYF. CDR3 bases: TGTGCCAGCTCACCCGGACAGGGACCAGATACGCAGTATTTT.